One and the same sample provided the 27 T cell receptor beta chains below, sequenced in a study of beta chain features in type 1 diabetes listed by TCRdb under 2018. Libraries came from the immunoSEQ multiplex PCR assay. The High Capacity cDNA Reverse Transcription Kit was used to reverse transcribe all of the isolated RNA, meaning that expressed TCRB transcripts were what got sequenced. The source is immuneACCESS, and TCRdb retained only in-frame sequences with V and J called. Part of the clones is not carried over; for the studies checked, unresolved V genes explain less than half of this, and the remainder is unexplained. The sample records under 450,000 clones, about 15% of which are singletons. Together, the top ten hold about 0.034% of the sample. The sample taken for sequencing was naive CD4+ T cells from blood. The cell subset or site label, as the study defines it: true naive CD4+ T cells. The source of these receptors is a man between 25 and 39 years old in good health.

Only a few counts were recorded for this clone. This chain joins TRBV9 and TRBJ2-5, with TRBD2 identical over 10 bases. Losses at the gene ends were 4 bases for V and 4 bases for J; bases not matched to a gene: 7. Germline CDR1 is SGDLS and CDR2 is YYNGEE. This CDR3 is built from 15 residues. The CDR3 nucleotides are TGTGCCAGCAGCTCCGGACTAGCGGCTCGAGAGACCCAGTACTTC. Residues: CASSSGLAARETQYF.

The sample holds a few counts of this clone. The chain joins TRBV27 to TRBJ2-2; possibly TRBD1 for D (6 bases). The CDR3 has 16 residues. Germline CDR1 MNHEY, CDR2 SMNVEV (reference sequence). Trimming removed 3 bases at V and 6 bases at J, with 17 bases between. The CDR3 DNA is TGTGCCAGCAGTTTCGGTCCAGGGGCATTCGCCGGGGAGCTGTTTTTT. This gives the protein CASSFGPGAFAGELFF.

This clone was counted a few times. CDR3 amino acids: CAWSPGLAGGADTQYF. The CDR3 bases are TGTGCCTGGTCCCCCGGACTAGCGGGAGGTGCAGATACGCAGTATTTT. The rearrangement uses TRBV30 and TRBJ2-3; 14 nucleotides line up with TRBD2. The CDR3 contains 16 residues. Germline V gene sequence: CDR1 GTSNPN, CDR2 SVGIG (reference sequence). With 5 bases clipped from V and 4 bases from J, the junction kept 8 bases outside the gene matches.

This clone was seen only a few times. The V gene is TRBV15, the J gene TRBJ2-7; 7 positions match TRBD2. The germline V gene has CDR1 LNHNV and CDR2 YYDKDF (reference sequence). V shed 1 base and J 6 bases; nucleotides not matched to a gene: 3. The CDR3 spans 13 residues. CDR3 bases: TGTGCCACCAGCAGAGGACTAGCCCTCGAGCAGTACGTC. Encoded protein: CATSRGLALEQYV.

This clone was detected a few times. The chain combines TRBV7-2 with TRBJ2-5, with 8 bases that match TRBD2. Losses at the gene ends were 3 bases for V and 2 bases for J; bases not matched to a gene: 5. Germline values: CDR1 SGHTA, CDR2 FQGNSA. The CDR3 consists of 15 residues. DNA for the CDR3: TGTGCCAGCAGCTTGGGAGCGGGGGCTCAAGAGACCCAGTACTTC. Amino acid sequence: CASSLGAGAQETQYF.

This clone was seen a handful of times. The chain combines TRBV7-9 with TRBJ2-5; D uncertain. This CDR3 spans 15 amino acids. CDR1 is SEHNR, CDR2 FQNEAQ, per germline (reference sequence). V gave up 7 bases and J gave up 2 bases, with 17 bases separating them. The CDR3 region has the DNA TGTGCCAGCAACTCCAACCGCGGCTATCAAGAGACCCAGTACTTC. Its translation: CASNSNRGYQETQYF.

This clone appeared a few times. The rearrangement uses TRBV2 and TRBJ1-5; TRBD1 matches 7 bases. V lost 6 bases to trimming and J lost 0 bases; unmatched junction nucleotides: 5. Germline V gives CDR1 SNHLY, CDR2 FYNNEI. There are 15 residues in the CDR3. The CDR3 region has the DNA TGTGCCAGCAGGTACAGGGGCTATAGCAATCAGCCCCAGCATTTT. Translated: CASRYRGYSNQPQHF.

This clone occurred a few times. The V call is TRBV19, the J call TRBJ1-1; 8 bases are shared with TRBD1. From germline, CDR1 is LNHDA and CDR2 SQIVND (reference sequence). The CDR3 spans 14 residues. Losses at the gene ends were 7 bases for V and 4 bases for J; bases not matched to a gene: 8. CDR3 coding DNA: TGTGCCAGTAAAAGGACAGGGATGAGCACTGAAGCTTTCTTT. It encodes CASKRTGMSTEAFF.

This chain joins TRBV30 and TRBJ1-1, with 8 bases that match TRBD1. The V gene's germline CDR1 is GTSNPN and CDR2 SVGIG (reference sequence). CDR3 size: 14 residues. V lost 1 base and J lost 4; bases outside the gene matches: 5. CDR3 DNA: TGTGCCTGGAGTGCCACAGGGGGGTTCACTGAAGCTTTCTTT. Encoded protein: CAWSATGGFTEAFF.

This clone was observed a few times. The chain joins TRBV19 to TRBJ2-1; 12 positions match TRBD2. CDR1 and CDR2 (germline): LNHDA, SQIVND (reference sequence). The V gene end was trimmed by 6 bases and the J gene end by 5 bases; junction bases not matched to a gene: 2. The CDR3 consists of 14 residues. The CDR3 protein is CASRRLAGDNEQFF. In DNA form, the CDR3 reads TGTGCCAGTAGGCGACTAGCGGGAGACAATGAGCAGTTCTTC.

The V gene is TRBV30, the J gene TRBJ1-1; 9 positions agree with TRBD1. Trimming at V came to 3 bases and at J to 6 bases, leaving 5 bases not matched to a gene. Germline assignment: CDR1 GTSNPN and CDR2 SVGIG (reference sequence). The CDR3 contains 13 residues. As DNA, the CDR3 is TGTGCCTGGAGAGACAGGGGGACCTCTGAAGCTTTCTTT. This codes for CAWRDRGTSEAFF.

J is TRBJ1-2 and V is TRBV30; D not certain. V lost 0 bases and J lost 6, with 11 bases in between. The CDR3 contains 13 residues. Germline V CDR1 and CDR2: GTSNPN, SVGIG (reference sequence). DNA for the CDR3: TGTGCCTGGAGTGTATTGCGGTTTCATGGCTACACCTTC. This encodes CAWSVLRFHGYTF.

The chain carries TRBV11-3 and TRBJ2-3; D unclear. The CDR3 is made up of 13 amino acids. Trimming removed 5 bases at V and 2 bases at J, with 8 bases between. CDR1 and CDR2 from the germline V gene are SGHNT and YENEEA. CDR3 sequence (DNA): TGTGCCAGCAGCCAAGACAACACAGATACGCAGTATTTT. Translation gives CASSQDNTDTQYF.

With regard to this clone: The same CDR3 can be traced to other DNA sequences in this sample. The J gene is TRBJ2-3, the V gene TRBV7-9; no clear D. CDR3 size: 13 residues. Germline V gene lookup returns CDR1 SEHNR and CDR2 FQNEAQ (reference sequence). Deletions cut 1 base from V and 0 bases from J, with 2 bases between. CDR3 loop: CASSLGSTDTQYF. The CDR3 DNA is TGTGCCAGCAGCTTAGGAAGCACAGATACGCAGTATTTT.

As regards this clone: Other DNA sequences in the sample encode the same CDR3. This chain uses TRBV30 with TRBJ1-1; D remains unclear. The CDR3 length is 11 residues. Trimming took off 0 bases at V and 8 bases at J, with 7 bases between the two ends. The germline V gene encodes CDR1 GTSNPN and CDR2 SVGIG (reference sequence). The CDR3, as DNA: TGTGCCTGGAGTGTAGGGCGAGAAGCTTTCTTT. It encodes CAWSVGREAFF. Combining the CDR3 with reference TRBV30 and TRBJ1-1 gives the whole variable domain SQTIHQWPATLVQPVGSPLSLECTVEGTSNPNLYWYRQAAGRGLQLLFYSVGIGQISSEVPQNLSASRPQDRQFILSSKKLLLSDSGFYLCAWSVGREAFFGQGTRLTVV.

This clone turned up a few times. The genes are TRBV18 and TRBJ2-5; 7 bases map to TRBD1. CDR1 KGHSH and CDR2 LQKENI come from the germline V gene. Trimming at V came to 1 base and at J to 2 bases, leaving 4 bases not matched to a gene. This CDR3 region has 15 residues. CDR3 region: CASSPLRQGQETQYF. The CDR3 region has the DNA TGTGCCAGCTCACCACTTCGACAGGGACAAGAGACCCAGTACTTC.

This rearrangement joins TRBV11-2 to TRBJ2-5; D remains unclear. CDR3 size: 12 residues. Looked up from germline, CDR1 is SGHAT and CDR2 is FQNNGV. V lost 4 bases and J 1 base, leaving 4 bases between the germline ends. In nucleotides, the CDR3 is TGTGCCAGCAGCTACACCCAAGAGACCCAGTACTTC. Its translation is CASSYTQETQYF.

Of note for this clone: An end of the junction does not agree with germline; a read error may underlie this. The V and J genes are TRBV7-9 and TRBJ1-2; maybe TRBD1 (5 bases). The CDR3 spans 12 residues. Germline lookup yields CDR1 SEHNR and CDR2 FQNEAQ (reference sequence). The CDR3 bases are TGTGCCAGCAGCCCACCCACGAGGACATCCTCCTTC. This gives the protein CASSPPTRTSSF.

Only one count was recorded for this clone. The V gene is TRBV28, the J gene TRBJ2-5; D gene unclear. CDR3 size: 13 residues. The germline V gene has CDR1 MDHEN and CDR2 SYDVKM. The germline V and J ends were trimmed by 1 base and 0 bases, with 3 bases remaining between them. In DNA, the CDR3 is TGTGCCAGCAGTTTATACTACCAAGAGACCCAGTACTTC. Its translation is CASSLYYQETQYF.

The V and J genes are TRBV6-5 and TRBJ1-4; possible D gene TRBD1, 5 bases. The V end was cut by 3 bases, the J end by 7 bases, with 15 bases between. CDR1 MNHEY and CDR2 SVGAGI come from the germline V gene. The CDR3 covers 15 residues. The CDR3 coding sequence is TGTGCCAGCAGTTATCGCGCAGGGACTGGTGAAAAACTGTTTTTT. Its translation is CASSYRAGTGEKLFF.

V usage is TRBV9 and J usage is TRBJ2-1, with D tentatively TRBD1 or TRBD2 (5 bases each). Germline-derived CDR1 and CDR2 are SGDLS and YYNGEE. Trimming stripped 2 bases from V and 7 bases from J, with 13 bases between. This CDR3 is 14 amino acids long. The CDR3 region has the DNA TGTGCCAGCAGCGTCCGAGGGGCGGGTAATGAGCAGTTCTTC. Translation: CASSVRGAGNEQFF.

This clone showed up just a few times. The chain carries TRBV5-4 and TRBJ2-5; no clear D gene. CDR1 is SGHNT and CDR2 is YYREEE in the germline V gene (reference sequence). CDR3 length: 15 amino acids. Trimming removed 0 bases from V and 2 bases from J, with 11 bases in between. The DNA for the CDR3 is TGTGCCAGCAGCTTGGGGCAGCTAGAGCAAGAGACCCAGTACTTC. Translated: CASSLGQLEQETQYF.

The chain joins TRBV11-2 to TRBJ2-5; 8 nucleotides line up with TRBD2. Losses at the gene ends were 5 bases for V and 1 base for J; bases not matched to a gene: 3. From germline, CDR1 is SGHAT and CDR2 FQNNGV. The CDR3 totals 14 residues. The CDR3 is CASSETSGQETQYF. DNA of the CDR3: TGTGCCAGCAGCGAAACTAGCGGCCAAGAGACCCAGTACTTC.

This clone appeared a few times. The chain is built from TRBV29-1 and TRBJ2-1; the match to TRBD2 covers 10 bases. V trimming: 3 bases; J trimming: 9 bases; junction bases outside the gene matches: 14. Germline CDR1 and CDR2: SQVTM and ANQGSEA. This CDR3 contains 16 residues. This chain's CDR3 is CSVDLVGTSEGGEQFF. The CDR3 coding sequence is TGCAGCGTTGATTTGGTTGGGACTAGCGAGGGCGGTGAGCAGTTCTTC.

This clone was found a few times. CDR3 amino acids: CASSPLAAGLHTQYF. The DNA of the CDR3 is TGTGCCAGCAGCCCACTCGCGGCAGGCCTGCATACGCAGTATTTT. The genes are TRBV7-2 and TRBJ2-3; the D is unclear. Germline assignment: CDR1 SGHTA and CDR2 FQGNSA. Deletions cut 5 bases from V and 7 bases from J, with 19 bases between. The CDR3 loop spans 15 amino acids.

The gene calls are TRBV5-4 and TRBJ2-3; possibly TRBD1 or TRBD2 for D (5 bases each). Germline CDR1 SGHNT, CDR2 YYREEE (reference sequence). Trimming shortened V by 3 bases and J by 6 bases, and 5 bases separated the two germline ends. The CDR3 runs 11 residues. The CDR3, as DNA: TGTGCCAGCAGCTGGGACGATACGCAGTATTTT. Its protein is CASSWDDTQYF.

The chain has TRBV29-1 and TRBJ2-5; 9 bases agree with TRBD1. This CDR3 is 13 amino acids long. J was trimmed by 9 bases and V by 0 bases; bases with no gene match: 5. Germline CDR1 SQVTM, CDR2 ANQGSEA. The CDR3 loop is CSVEDQRQGAQYF. Here the CDR3 DNA reads TGCAGCGTTGAAGATCAACGACAGGGGGCCCAGTACTTC.